The subject of this entry is one TCR beta chain. This CDR3 contains 14 residues. Germline CDR1 is DFQATT and CDR2 is SNEGSKA (reference sequence). The V segment lost 0 bases and the J segment 8 bases; nucleotides outside the gene matches: 6. Amplification targeted TCR beta CDR3 regions from RNA transcripts. The TCR CDR3 was amplified in a first-round RT-PCR using the HTBI primer set. TCRdb re-called the multiplex PCR reads with MiXCR, one entry per CDR3 protein. The table has roughly 550,000 distinct CDR3 sequences, around 15% seen once. The data originate from a study of T cells in Graves' hyperthyroidism and ophthalmopathy.

The rearrangement uses TRBV20-1 and TRBJ2-1, with 8 bases that match TRBD2. Source material: blood. The receptor's source is a young woman with Graves' ophthalmopathy. DNA for the CDR3: TGCAGTGCTAGAGATGGCGCGGGAGGACATGAGCAGTTCTTC. It specifies CSARDGAGGHEQFF.